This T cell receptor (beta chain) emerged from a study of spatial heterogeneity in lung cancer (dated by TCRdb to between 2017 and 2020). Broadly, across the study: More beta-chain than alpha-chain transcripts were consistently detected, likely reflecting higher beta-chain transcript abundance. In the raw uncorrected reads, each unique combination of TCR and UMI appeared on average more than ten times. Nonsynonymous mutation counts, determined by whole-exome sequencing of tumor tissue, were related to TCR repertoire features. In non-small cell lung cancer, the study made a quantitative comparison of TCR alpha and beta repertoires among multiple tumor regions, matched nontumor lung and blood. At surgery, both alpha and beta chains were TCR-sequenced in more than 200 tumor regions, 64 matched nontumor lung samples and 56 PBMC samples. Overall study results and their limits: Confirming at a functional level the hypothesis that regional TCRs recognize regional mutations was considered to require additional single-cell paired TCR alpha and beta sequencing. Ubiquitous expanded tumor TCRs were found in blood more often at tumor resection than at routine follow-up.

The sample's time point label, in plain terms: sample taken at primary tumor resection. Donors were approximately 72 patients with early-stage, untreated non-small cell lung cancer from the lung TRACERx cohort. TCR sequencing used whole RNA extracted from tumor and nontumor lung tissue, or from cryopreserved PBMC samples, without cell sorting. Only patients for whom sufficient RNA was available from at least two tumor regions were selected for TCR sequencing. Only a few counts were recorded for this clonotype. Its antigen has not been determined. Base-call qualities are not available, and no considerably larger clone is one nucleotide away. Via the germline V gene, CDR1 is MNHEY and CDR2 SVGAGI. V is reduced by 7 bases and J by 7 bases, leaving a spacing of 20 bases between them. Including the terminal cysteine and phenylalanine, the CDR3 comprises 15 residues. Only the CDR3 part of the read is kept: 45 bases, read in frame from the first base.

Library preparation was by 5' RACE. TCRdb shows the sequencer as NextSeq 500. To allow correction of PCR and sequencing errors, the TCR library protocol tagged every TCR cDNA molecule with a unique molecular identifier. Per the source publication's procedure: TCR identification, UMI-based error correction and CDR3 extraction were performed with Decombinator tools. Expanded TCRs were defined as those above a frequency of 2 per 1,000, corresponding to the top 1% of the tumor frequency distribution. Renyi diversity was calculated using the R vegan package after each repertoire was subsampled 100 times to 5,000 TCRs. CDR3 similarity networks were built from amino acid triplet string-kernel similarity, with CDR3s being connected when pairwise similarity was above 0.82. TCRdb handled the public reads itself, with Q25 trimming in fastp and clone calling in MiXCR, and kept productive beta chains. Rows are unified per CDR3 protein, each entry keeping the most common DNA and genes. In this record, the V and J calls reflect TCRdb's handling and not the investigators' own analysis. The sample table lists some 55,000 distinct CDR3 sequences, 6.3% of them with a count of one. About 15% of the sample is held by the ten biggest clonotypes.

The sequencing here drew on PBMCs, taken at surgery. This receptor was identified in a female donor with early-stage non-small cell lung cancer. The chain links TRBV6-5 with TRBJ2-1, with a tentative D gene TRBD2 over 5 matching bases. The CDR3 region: CASTSLRLAGNEQFF. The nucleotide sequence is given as TGTGCCAGCACTTCCCTCCGGCTAGCCGGAAATGAGCAGTTCTTC.